The 21 T cell receptor beta chains presented below share a single source sample, sequenced in a study of T cells after posttransplantation cyclophosphamide. Some clones are missing from TCRdb's copy, which holds only in-frame ones; the method was immunoSEQ multiplex PCR. The repertoire holds 10,000 to 12,000 clones, with around nine tenths as singletons. Cyclophosphamide on days +3 and +4 followed busulfan-fludarabine conditioning and a marrow graft. The starting material was CD4+ T cells sorted from PBMCs, obtained after allogeneic stem cell transplant with posttransplant cyclophosphamide. The receptors here all came from a male patient aged 30 to 40 who received an allogeneic stem cell transplant from a related donor, was CMV-positive, and had acute GVHD only. The graft donor may have given rise to some T cells.

V is TRBV21-1 and J is TRBJ1-2; the table's D call TRBD1 went unverified against the DNA. TRBV21-1 corresponds to a pseudogene. CDR3 length equals 14 residues. DNA of the CDR3: TGTGCCAGCAGCAAAGCCGCAGGGGACTATGGCTACACCTTC. Translating it yields CASSKAAGDYGYTF.

V and J are TRBV6-5 and TRBJ1-6; D is perhaps TRBD1 (6 bases). The CDR3 runs 14 residues. The ends were cut back, 5 bases at V and 4 bases at J, with 9 bases in the middle. The germline V gene has CDR1 MNHEY and CDR2 SVGAGI. In DNA form, the CDR3 reads TGTGCCAGCAGTGAGACAGGTTATAATTCACCCCTCCACTTT. It encodes CASSETGYNSPLHF.

The chain couples TRBV7-2 to TRBJ2-7; 9 bases align to TRBD1. With V trimmed by 8 bases and J by 0 bases, 8 bases remained unmatched. CDR1 and CDR2 (germline): SGHTA, FQGNSA. The CDR3 has 15 amino acids. The CDR3 spells CASGIGTGSSYEQYF. The CDR3, as DNA: TGTGCCAGCGGAATTGGGACAGGGAGCTCCTACGAGCAGTACTTC.

The CDR3 region is CASTFEAGNTEAFF. For the CDR3, the DNA is TGTGCCAGCACCTTTGAGGCGGGGAACACTGAAGCTTTCTTT. The chain couples TRBV6-5 to TRBJ1-1; no reliable D call. Trimming removed 7 bases from V and 1 base from J, with 13 bases in between. Germline V gene sequence: CDR1 MNHEY, CDR2 SVGAGI. The CDR3 runs 14 residues.

The CDR3 loop is CASSQGFGGIGELFF. DNA for the CDR3: TGTGCCAGCAGCCAAGGTTTCGGGGGGATAGGGGAGCTGTTTTTT. The chain is built from TRBV4-2 and TRBJ2-2, with 7 bases that match TRBD2. Per germline, CDR1 LGHNA and CDR2 YNFKEQ. The CDR3 contains 15 residues. Losses at the gene ends were 1 base for V and 8 bases for J; bases not matched to a gene: 7.

About this clone: The identical CDR3 is also encoded by other nucleotide sequences in the sample. The V gene is TRBV7-9, the J gene TRBJ1-6, with D maybe TRBD1 (5 bases). The CDR3 runs 14 residues. V was pared by 3 bases and J by 5 bases, with 8 bases between. Germline V lookup: CDR1 SEHNR, CDR2 FQNEAQ (reference sequence). The CDR3 reads CASSLNRNNSPLHF. The CDR3 region has the DNA TGTGCCAGCAGCTTGAACAGGAATAATTCACCCCTCCACTTT.

V and J are TRBV19 and TRBJ2-1; TRBD2 matches 12 bases. The CDR3 runs 17 residues. In germline, CDR1 is LNHDA, CDR2 SQIVND (reference sequence). Losses at the gene ends were 4 bases for V and 8 bases for J; bases not matched to a gene: 12. This CDR3 reads CASSKRLAGAYGDEQFF. The DNA of the CDR3 is TGTGCCAGTAGTAAACGACTAGCGGGGGCTTATGGGGATGAGCAGTTCTTC.

The chain couples TRBV10-3 to TRBJ1-5; 8 nucleotides align to TRBD1. The CDR3 loop spans 17 amino acids. V was clipped by 6 bases and J by 9 bases; unmatched bases: 19. The germline CDR1 and CDR2 sequences are ENHRY and SYGVKD. The CDR3 is CAISPGPLTGAESPQHF. The CDR3 DNA reads TGTGCCATCAGCCCAGGCCCACTGACAGGGGCCGAGTCGCCCCAGCATTTT.

The chain uses TRBV2 and TRBJ1-3; 9 bases fit TRBD1. V was clipped by 4 bases and J by 8 bases; unmatched bases: 9. CDR3 length: 15 residues. CDR1 SNHLY and CDR2 FYNNEI come from the germline V gene. The CDR3 DNA sequence: TGTGCCAGCAGTGCACAGGGGGCAGCTAGGGACACCATATATTTT. This translates into CASSAQGAARDTIYF.

The chain employs TRBV7-9 and TRBJ2-5, with 10 bases that match TRBD1. This CDR3 has 15 amino acids. CDR1 and CDR2 (germline): SEHNR, FQNEAQ (reference sequence). V trimming: 5 bases; J trimming: 1 base; junction bases outside the gene matches: 4. CDR3 sequence: CASSRTGGTQETQYF. CDR3 in DNA: TGTGCCAGCAGCCGGACAGGGGGAACCCAAGAGACCCAGTACTTC. The full variable domain, rest sourced from reference TRBV7-9 and TRBJ2-5, is DTGVSQNPRHKITKRGQNVTFRCDPISEHNRLYWYRQTLGQGPEFLTYFQNEAQLEKSRLLSDRFSAERPKGSFSTLEIQRTEQGDSAMYLCASSRTGGTQETQYFGPGTRLLVL.

This clone showed up just a few times. This chain links TRBV29-1 with TRBJ2-1; 12 bases align to TRBD2. J was trimmed by 7 bases and V by 2 bases; bases with no gene match: 6. Germline values: CDR1 SQVTM, CDR2 ANQGSEA. The CDR3 covers 15 residues. CDR3 protein: CSVEPSSGGANEQFF. For the CDR3, the DNA is TGCAGCGTTGAACCCTCTAGCGGGGGGGCAAATGAGCAGTTCTTC.

This sequence joins TRBV27 and TRBJ2-5, with 8 bases matching TRBD2. J lost 7 bases, V lost 5 bases, and 6 bases had no gene match. The germline gives CDR1 MNHEY, CDR2 SMNVEV (reference sequence). The CDR3 is made up of 13 amino acids. The CDR3 protein is CASSPGTRGTQYF. The CDR3 nucleotides are TGTGCCAGCAGTCCCGGGACTAGAGGGACCCAGTACTTC.

This clone was recorded once. The rearrangement uses TRBV28 and TRBJ2-2; 9 nucleotides match TRBD2. Germline CDR1 is MDHEN and CDR2 is SYDVKM. The CDR3 extends over 16 amino acids. With 2 bases clipped from V and 2 bases from J, the junction kept 3 bases outside the gene matches. CDR3 DNA: TGTGCCAGCAGTTTACAGGGACTAGCCAACACCGGGGAGCTGTTTTTT. Encoded protein: CASSLQGLANTGELFF.

V usage is TRBV11-3 and J usage is TRBJ1-3, with 9 bases fitting TRBD1. V trimming: 4 bases; J trimming: 4 bases; junction bases outside the gene matches: 8. The germline V gene encodes CDR1 SGHNT and CDR2 YENEEA. This CDR3 is built from 16 residues. The CDR3 here is CASSSGQGTIGNTIYF. The CDR3 region has the DNA TGTGCCAGCAGCTCCGGACAGGGGACGATCGGAAACACCATATATTTT.

The rearrangement links TRBV5-1 to TRBJ1-3; 8 bases line up with TRBD1. The CDR3 has 16 amino acids. Germline trimming cut 4 bases from V and 4 bases from J; bases unmatched to any gene: 10. The germline CDR1 and CDR2 sequences are SGHRS and YFSETQ. The CDR3 coding sequence is TGCGCCAGCAGCGCCCGGACAGGGAGCTCAGGAAACACCATATATTTT. Protein sequence: CASSARTGSSGNTIYF.

The count of this clone is one. Sequence at one end of the junction differs from germline and may be a read error. The chain couples TRBV5-5 to TRBJ2-3, with D perhaps TRBD1 (6 bases). Germline CDR1 SGHKS, CDR2 YYEKEE (reference sequence). There are 17 residues in the CDR3. The CDR3 region is CASSQGPGHRSTDTQYF. CDR3 in DNA: TGCGCCAGCAGCCAAGGGCCGGGACACAGGAGCACAGATACGCAGTATTTT.

J is TRBJ1-2 and V is TRBV19; 8 nucleotides agree with TRBD1. The length of the CDR3 is 16 residues. Losses at the gene ends were 5 bases for V and 5 bases for J; bases not matched to a gene: 13. Germline-derived CDR1 and CDR2 are LNHDA and SQIVND (reference sequence). The CDR3 is CASSDVRSRGLYGYTF. The CDR3 nucleotides read TGTGCCAGTAGTGACGTTCGGTCCAGGGGGCTGTATGGCTACACCTTC.

The V and J genes are TRBV7-2 and TRBJ1-5; 9 bases align to TRBD1. After removal of 5 bases from V and 5 bases from J, the junction contained 7 bases not matched to a gene. Per the germline V gene, CDR1 is SGHTA and CDR2 is FQGNSA. The CDR3 is 15 amino acids. CDR3 sequence: CASSLSRDRDQPQHF. CDR3 in DNA: TGTGCCAGCAGCCTGTCCCGGGACAGGGATCAGCCCCAGCATTTT.

The J gene is TRBJ1-1, the V gene TRBV5-4, with D possibly being TRBD1 (6 bases). CDR3 length: 16 amino acids. Trimming shortened V by 4 bases and J by 0 bases, and 16 bases separated the two germline ends. The germline V gene encodes CDR1 SGHNT and CDR2 YYREEE (reference sequence). For the CDR3, the DNA is TGTGCCAGCAGCGTACAGGGAGGGGGGATGAACACTGAAGCTTTCTTT. Translating it yields CASSVQGGGMNTEAFF. The full variable domain, with the rest looked up from reference TRBV5-4 and TRBJ1-1, is ETGVTQSPTHLIKTRGQQVTLRCSSQSGHNTVSWYQQALGQGPQFIFQYYREEENGRGNFPPRFSGLQFPNYSSELNVNALELDDSALYLCASSVQGGGMNTEAFFGQGTRLTVV.

The genes are TRBV7-2 and TRBJ1-1; 9 positions agree with TRBD1. The junction had 6 bases not matched to a gene; V was cut back by 5 bases and J by 2 bases. The CDR3 sequence is 15 residues long. The germline V gene encodes CDR1 SGHTA and CDR2 FQGNSA. CDR3 sequence (DNA): TGTGCCAGCAGCAGGGACAGGGCAACTAACACTGAAGCTTTCTTT. Translated: CASSRDRATNTEAFF.

The rearrangement links TRBV2 to TRBJ1-1; D is unclear. The V gene's germline CDR1 is SNHLY and CDR2 FYNNEI. The CDR3 contains 13 residues. The V gene lost 7 bases and the J gene lost 3 bases, with 12 bases spanning the gap. CDR3 region: CASKGRGDTEAFF. DNA of the CDR3: TGTGCCAGCAAGGGTCGGGGTGACACTGAAGCTTTCTTT.